A single sample gave rise to the 20 T cell receptor beta chains below, sequenced in a study of cytotoxic CD8 clonotypes in ibrutinib-treated CLL. The assay was immunoSEQ multiplex PCR, and TCRdb's table has in-frame clones only and misses some. Of 150,000 to 250,000 clones listed, approximately 68% are singletons. Sample: PBMCs, taken after 24 months of ibrutinib treatment. The receptors stem from a human donor with chronic lymphocytic leukemia.

J is TRBJ2-7 and V is TRBV7-2; D is unresolved. Per germline, CDR1 SGHTA and CDR2 FQGNSA. Between the trimmed V and J ends, which lost 4 bases and 3 bases, there was a span of 7 bases. The CDR3 is 12 residues long. In nucleotides, the CDR3 is TGTGCCAGCAGCTCGCGACGCTACGAGCAGTACTTC. Translated: CASSSRRYEQYF.

The chain couples TRBV28 to TRBJ2-7; 8 bases align to TRBD1. The germline V gene has CDR1 MDHEN and CDR2 SYDVKM. V shed 5 bases, J shed 3 bases, and the junction held 9 bases outside the gene matches. The CDR3 has 15 residues. The CDR3 DNA is TGTGCCAGCAGTGCACCGGGACAGGAAGGCTACGAGCAGTACTTC. It translates to CASSAPGQEGYEQYF.

This chain uses TRBV6-1 with TRBJ2-7, with D perhaps TRBD1 (6 bases). V lost 2 bases, J lost 6 bases, and 14 bases lay in between. The length of the CDR3 is 14 residues. The V gene's germline CDR1 is MNHNS and CDR2 SASEGT. CDR3 amino acids: CASSERAGDREQYF. DNA of the CDR3: TGTGCCAGCAGTGAACGCGCAGGGGATCGCGAGCAGTACTTC.

This clone appeared a single time. The V gene is TRBV19, the J gene TRBJ2-1, with 13 nucleotides matching TRBD2. Trimming at V came to 5 bases and at J to 2 bases, leaving 6 bases not matched to a gene. This CDR3 spans 17 amino acids. CDR1 is LNHDA, CDR2 SQIVND, per germline (reference sequence). The CDR3, as DNA: TGTGCCAGTAGTCCCCGGACTAGCGGGAGACCCTACAATGAGCAGTTCTTC. Translating gives CASSPRTSGRPYNEQFF. Drawing the rest from reference TRBV19 and TRBJ2-1, the complete variable domain is DGGITQSPKYLFRKEGQNVTLSCEQNLNHDAMYWYRQDPGQGLRLIYYSQIVNDFQKGDIAEGYSVSREKKESFPLTVTSAQKNPTAFYLCASSPRTSGRPYNEQFFGPGTRLTVL.

V and J are TRBV18 and TRBJ2-5; weak D call: TRBD1 (5 bases). Between the trimmed V and J ends, which lost 0 bases and 5 bases, there was a span of 10 bases. The CDR3 is 14 amino acids. The germline V gene has CDR1 KGHSH and CDR2 LQKENI. The CDR3 coding sequence is TGTGCCAGCTCACCACCTAGGGGCGAGGAGACCCAGTACTTC. This translates into CASSPPRGEETQYF.

The chain combines TRBV5-1 with TRBJ2-7; no definite D call. Trimming stripped 5 bases from V and 0 bases from J, with 12 bases between. This CDR3 contains 14 residues. Per germline, CDR1 SGHRS and CDR2 YFSETQ. The CDR3 bases are TGCGCCAGCAGTAGGGCAGCGAGCTCCTACGAGCAGTACTTC. Its protein is CASSRAASSYEQYF.

V usage is TRBV5-1 and J usage is TRBJ1-2; D uncertain. Trimming removed 7 bases at V and 2 bases at J, with 6 bases between. CDR3 length: 11 amino acids. Germline CDR1 reads SGHRS; CDR2 reads YFSETQ. The CDR3 sequence is CASAVNYGYTF. The CDR3 coding sequence is TGCGCCAGCGCGGTGAACTATGGCTACACCTTC.

The CDR3 here is CASSLVEVSVYGYTF. DNA for the CDR3: TGTGCCAGCAGCTTGGTTGAGGTTTCGGTCTATGGCTACACCTTC. The chain employs TRBV5-6 and TRBJ1-2, with no clear D. The germline V and J ends were trimmed by 0 bases and 4 bases, with 13 bases remaining between them. Looked up from germline, CDR1 is SGHDT and CDR2 is YYEEEE. This CDR3 contains 15 residues.

The count of this clone is one. This chain connects TRBV15 to TRBJ2-2; no definite D call. The CDR3 spans 12 residues. Trimming cost V 8 bases and J 3 bases, with 7 bases left between them. The germline CDR1 and CDR2 sequences are LNHNV and YYDKDF (reference sequence). CDR3 amino acids: CATLRYTGELFF. The CDR3 coding sequence is TGTGCCACCTTGCGTTACACCGGGGAGCTGTTTTTT.

The chain links TRBV11-2 to TRBJ1-1; 7 nucleotides align to TRBD1. CDR1 is SGHAT and CDR2 is FQNNGV in the germline V gene. The V and J ends lost 3 bases and 4 bases, in that order; junction bases with no gene match: 5. The CDR3 covers 14 residues. CDR3 nucleotide sequence: TGTGCCAGCAGCTTCGACAGGGAGAGCACTGAAGCTTTCTTT. Translated: CASSFDRESTEAFF.

V is TRBV7-2 and J is TRBJ2-1; D possibly uses TRBD1 or TRBD2 (5 bases each). The CDR3 extends over 16 amino acids. V dropped 2 bases and J dropped 0 bases, with 11 bases sitting between them. The germline CDR1 and CDR2 sequences are SGHTA and FQGNSA. This chain's CDR3 is CASSLTRDLSYNEQFF. The CDR3 nucleotides are TGTGCCAGCAGCTTAACTCGGGACCTCTCCTACAATGAGCAGTTCTTC.

This rearrangement joins TRBV29-1 to TRBJ2-7; 9 bases are shared with TRBD2. The junction had 11 bases not matched to a gene; V was cut back by 3 bases and J by 2 bases. The germline gives CDR1 SQVTM, CDR2 ANQGSEA. There are 16 residues in the CDR3. This CDR3 reads CSVEWGTSGPPYEQYF. The CDR3, as DNA: TGCAGCGTTGAGTGGGGCACTAGCGGGCCCCCCTACGAGCAGTACTTC.

This rearrangement joins TRBV9 to TRBJ2-7; TRBD1 agrees at 9 bases. The V and J ends lost 4 bases and 2 bases, in that order; junction bases with no gene match: 7. Germline V gives CDR1 SGDLS, CDR2 YYNGEE. The CDR3 consists of 15 residues. The CDR3 bases are TGTGCCAGCAGCCAGAGGACAGGGGAGACCTACGAGCAGTACTTC. Translation gives CASSQRTGETYEQYF.

In this sample, this clone turned up once. The genes are TRBV11-1 and TRBJ2-1, with a weak D call TRBD1 (5 bases). CDR3 length: 15 residues. V lost 3 bases and J lost 6, with 15 bases in between. Per the germline V gene, CDR1 is SGHAT and CDR2 is FQDESV (reference sequence). The CDR3 protein is CASSFGAAGANEQFF. The CDR3, as DNA: TGTGCCAGCAGCTTTGGGGCGGCTGGGGCCAATGAGCAGTTCTTC.

V is TRBV5-4 and J is TRBJ2-5; a weak D match, TRBD1 (6 bases). With the DNA end fitting TRBJ2-7 better, the J assignment may be wrong. Looked up from germline, CDR1 is SGHNT and CDR2 is YYREEE (reference sequence). The CDR3 is 13 amino acids. CDR3 sequence reads: CASSGAGDYEQYF. CDR3 coding DNA: TGTGCCAGCAGCGGCGCAGGGGACTACGAGCAGTACTTC.

V and J are TRBV7-8 and TRBJ2-3, with 9 bases aligning to TRBD2. In germline, CDR1 is SGHVS, CDR2 FQNEAQ. This CDR3 spans 15 amino acids. The J segment lost 1 base and the V segment lost 1 base, leaving 0 bases of the junction unmatched. The CDR3 DNA follows: TGTGCCAGCAGCTTAGGCGGGAGGGGCACAGATACGCAGTATTTT. Translated: CASSLGGRGTDTQYF. Full variable domain (missing parts from reference TRBV7-8 and TRBJ2-3): GAGVSQSPRYKVAKRGQDVALRCDPISGHVSLFWYQQALGQGPEFLTYFQNEAQLDKSGLPSDRFFAERPEGSVSTLKIQRTQQEDSAVYLCASSLGGRGTDTQYFGPGTRLTVL.

In this sample, this clone turned up a few times. The chain joins TRBV2 to TRBJ2-7; maybe TRBD1 (6 bases). The CDR3 runs 12 residues. The V gene's germline CDR1 is SNHLY and CDR2 FYNNEI. With 4 bases removed from V and 5 bases from J, the gap between germline ends came to 9 bases. The CDR3 nucleotides are TGTGCCAGCAGTGGGACAGTCAACGAGCAGTACTTC. It translates to CASSGTVNEQYF. Supplemented by reference TRBV2 and TRBJ2-7, the full variable domain reads EPEVTQTPSHQVTQMGQEVILRCVPISNHLYFYWYRQILGQKVEFLVSFYNNEISEKSEIFDDQFSVERPDGSNFTLKIRSTKLEDSAMYFCASSGTVNEQYFGPGTRLTVT.

V gene TRBV5-1 combines with J gene TRBJ1-4, with D perhaps TRBD1 (5 bases). V gave up 1 base and J gave up 7 bases, with 20 bases separating them. Germline V CDR1 and CDR2: SGHRS, YFSETQ. This CDR3 region has 17 residues. Here the CDR3 reads CASSLLLGPNTGEKLFF. CDR3 coding DNA: TGCGCCAGCAGCTTGTTGTTGGGACCAAATACCGGTGAAAAACTGTTTTTT.

A few counts support this clone. This sequence joins TRBV7-9 and TRBJ2-3; D is unresolved. Germline CDR1 SEHNR, CDR2 FQNEAQ (reference sequence). The CDR3 totals 15 residues. Trimming cost V 3 bases and J 8 bases, with 18 bases left between them. The CDR3 protein is CASSFQASSLGTQYF. The CDR3 coding sequence is TGTGCCAGCAGCTTCCAGGCTAGTTCGCTAGGTACGCAGTATTTT.

The V gene is TRBV7-9, the J gene TRBJ2-7; D may be TRBD2 (5 bases). V was shortened by 4 bases and J by 0 bases, with 16 bases between the two germline ends. CDR1 and CDR2 from the germline V gene are SEHNR and FQNEAQ (reference sequence). The CDR3 spans 16 residues. The CDR3 sequence: CASSSPRDYRSYEQYF. The CDR3 DNA is TGTGCCAGCAGCTCCCCGCGTGACTATCGCTCCTACGAGCAGTACTTC.